Each of the 23 T cell receptor beta chains below was sequenced from the same sample in a study of tumor-infiltrating lymphocytes in primary liver carcinoma. It was unsorted whole blood that yielded blood RNA, and germline DNA was also extracted. Researchers generated TCR beta cDNA from roughly 510 ng of total RNA, relying on a constant-region primer. Amplification in three nested multiplex PCR rounds with slightly modified ARM-PCR gave rise to TCR beta libraries. Forward primers for TRBV1-TRBV30 and a C-beta reverse primer served the first two PCR rounds, at 10 cycles each. TCRdb re-called the multiplex PCR reads through MiXCR, storing one row per CDR3 protein. The repertoire holds 310,000 or so distinct CDR3 sequences, almost 60% seen once, with over 15% in the top ten. The sequenced sample was peripheral blood. All receptors come from a young woman with primary liver carcinoma and hepatitis B virus infection.

Details on this clonotype: This clone may be a read error of a much larger clone one base away. This chain uses TRBV4-1 with TRBJ2-4; TRBD1 matches at 7 bases. CDR1 is MGHRA and CDR2 is YSYEKL in the germline V gene. The CDR3 runs 18 residues. In DNA, the CDR3 is TGCGCCAGCAGCCAAGGAGGGACAGCCAATCTGGCCAAAAACGTTCAGTACTTC. Protein: CASSQGGTANLAKNVQYF.

Notes on this clonotype: This CDR3 fails to terminate in the conserved phenylalanine or tryptophan, so it likely reflects a read error. The chain carries TRBV6-5 and TRBJ2-1; unclear D gene. The CDR3 is 13 residues long. Germline assignment: CDR1 MNHEY and CDR2 SVGAGI. The germline V and J ends were trimmed by 0 bases and 8 bases, with 8 bases remaining between them. The CDR3 nucleotides are TGTGCCAGCAGTTACTCCCCTGAGGATGAGCAGTTCTCC. Its protein is CASSYSPEDEQFS.

Comment on this clonotype: A much larger clone lies a single base off, so this may be a read error. This chain connects TRBV6-5 to TRBJ2-7; D gene unclear. CDR3 length: 14 residues. The V gene's germline CDR1 is MNHEY and CDR2 SVGAGI. V lost 2 bases to trimming and J lost 6 bases, with 14 bases between them. CDR3 loop: CASSYGQAAGEQYF. Here the CDR3 DNA reads TGTGCCAGCAGTTACGGGCAGGCAGCTGGCGAGCAGTACTTC.

Many counts were recorded for this clonotype. The V and J genes are TRBV11-2 and TRBJ1-1; D not certain. Looked up from germline, CDR1 is SGHAT and CDR2 is FQNNGV. The ends were cut back, 5 bases at V and 1 base at J, with 11 bases in the middle. CDR3 length: 14 residues. The CDR3 DNA follows: TGTGCCAGCAGCCCTCGATGGGGGAACACTGAAGCTTTCTTT. Translation: CASSPRWGNTEAFF.

This chain connects TRBV12-3 or TRBV12-4 to TRBJ2-1; 7 bases align to TRBD1. Losses at the gene ends were 0 bases for V and 3 bases for J; bases not matched to a gene: 8. The CDR3 extends over 17 amino acids. The CDR3 spells CASSLAPGGSFYNEQFF. The CDR3 nucleotides are TGTGCCAGCAGTTTAGCACCAGGGGGTAGCTTCTACAATGAGCAGTTCTTC.

On this clonotype itself: One end of the junction is discordant with germline, which a read error may explain. The chain is built from TRBV4-2 and TRBJ2-7; a possible D gene is TRBD1 (6 bases). The CDR3 is 13 residues long. Germline CDR1 reads LGHNA; CDR2 reads YNFKEQ. The CDR3 sequence: CASCQDRLWEQYF. In DNA form, the CDR3 reads TGTGCCAGCTGCCAAGACAGGTTGTGGGAGCAGTACTTC.

This clonotype has ten or more counts. The J gene is TRBJ2-7, the V gene TRBV6-5; no definite D call. Trimming shortened V by 6 bases and J by 7 bases, and 16 bases separated the two germline ends. Germline CDR1 and CDR2: MNHEY and SVGAGI. The CDR3 is made up of 13 amino acids. CDR3 region: CASRGGKIWEQYF. The CDR3, as DNA: TGTGCCAGCAGGGGTGGGAAGATTTGGGAGCAGTACTTC.

This clonotype was seen more than once but under ten times. This rearrangement joins TRBV5-5 to TRBJ2-7; D uncertain. The V and J ends lost 1 base and 7 bases respectively, with 12 bases between them. CDR1 and CDR2 (germline): SGHKS, YYEKEE (reference sequence). This CDR3 has 13 amino acids. This CDR3 is CASSLYVTREQYF. The CDR3 DNA sequence: TGTGCCAGCAGCTTGTACGTGACCCGGGAGCAGTACTTC.

As for this clonotype: The junction departs from the called germline gene at one end, perhaps through a read error. V gene TRBV11-2 combines with J gene TRBJ2-1; 13 bases map to TRBD2. The V gene's germline CDR1 is SGHAT and CDR2 FQNNGV. The CDR3 extends over 16 amino acids. CDR3 sequence: CASSCGGLAGNNEQLF. CDR3 sequence (DNA): TGTGCCAGCAGCTGTGGGGGACTAGCGGGGAACAATGAGCAACTCTTC.

As for this clonotype: Sequence at one end of the junction differs from germline and may be a read error. This chain joins TRBV6-2 or TRBV6-3 and TRBJ2-7; perhaps TRBD2 as D (5 bases). Germline V gene lookup returns CDR1 MNHEY and CDR2 SVGEGT. CDR3 size: 15 residues. The CDR3 here is CASISPAGPPYKQYF. CDR3 nucleotide sequence: TGTGCCAGCATCTCTCCCGCGGGTCCCCCCTACAAGCAGTACTTC.

Concerning this clonotype itself: The CDR3 end shows no conserved phenylalanine or tryptophan, and so a read error is likely. CDR3 sequence (DNA): TGTACCAGCAGCTTCGGGGGCTACAATGAGCAGTTCATC. Translation: CTSSFGGYNEQFI. The V and J genes are TRBV5-6 and TRBJ2-1; perhaps TRBD2 as D (6 bases). This CDR3 has 13 residues. Germline V gene data show CDR1 as SGHDT and CDR2 as YYEEEE.

The chain uses TRBV28 and TRBJ1-5; 7 nucleotides line up with TRBD1. Trimming removed 5 bases from V and 0 bases from J; junction bases left unmatched: 4. Germline CDR1 and CDR2: MDHEN and SYDVKM. This CDR3 is 15 amino acids long. The CDR3 sequence is CASSPQGVSNQPQHF. The CDR3 nucleotides are TGTGCCAGCAGTCCTCAGGGGGTTAGCAATCAGCCCCAGCATTTT.

A remark on this clonotype: A much larger clone differs by one base, so this may be a read error. The CDR3 sequence: CASRPGTSGAYNEQFF. As DNA, the CDR3 is TGCGCCAGCAGGCCCGGGACTAGCGGGGCCTACAATGAGCAGTTCTTC. V gene TRBV4-3 combines with J gene TRBJ2-1; TRBD2 matches 13 bases. Germline CDR1 reads LGHNA; CDR2 reads YSLEER. There are 16 residues in the CDR3. The ends lost 6 bases at V and 2 bases at J; junction bases unmatched: 4.

As for this clonotype: Because it lacks the conserved phenylalanine or tryptophan at the end, this CDR3 is likely a read error. In DNA form, the CDR3 reads TGTGCCAGCAGCTTAGGTGGGGGTAGATCTGGGGCCAACGTCCTGACTTAC. Translation gives CASSLGGGRSGANVLTY. V usage is TRBV11-3 and J usage is TRBJ2-6; D possibly uses TRBD1 or TRBD2 (5 bases each). The CDR3 has 17 amino acids. V lost 1 base and J lost 1, with 11 bases in between. The germline V gene has CDR1 SGHNT and CDR2 YENEEA.

With respect to this clonotype: The conserved phenylalanine or tryptophan is not found at the CDR3 terminus, so this likely reflects a read error. This chain joins TRBV12-5 and TRBJ2-5, with D possibly matching TRBD1 (5 bases). Germline-derived CDR1 and CDR2 are LGHNT and FRNRAP. The CDR3 is 15 amino acids. Trimming cost V 7 bases and J 2 bases, with 17 bases left between them. DNA of the CDR3: TGTGCTAGTGCCCCAGGACACAACACACAAGAGACCCAGTACGTC. Protein: CASAPGHNTQETQYV.

The chain employs TRBV12-3 or TRBV12-4 and TRBJ2-1, with D possibly being TRBD1 or TRBD2 (6 bases each). V lost 11 bases and J 9 bases, leaving 14 bases between the germline ends. This CDR3 region has 11 residues. CDR3 loop: CAGSGGGEQFF. In DNA form, the CDR3 reads TGTGCCGGATCTGGAGGGGGTGAGCAGTTCTTC.

The chain employs TRBV28 and TRBJ2-7, with D possibly matching TRBD2 (6 bases). Looked up from germline, CDR1 is MDHEN and CDR2 is SYDVKM. With 2 bases removed from V and 7 bases from J, the gap between germline ends came to 12 bases. The CDR3 has 13 residues. Here the CDR3 DNA reads TGTGCCAGCAGTTTAACCAGGGCGGGGGAGCAGTACTTC. Its protein is CASSLTRAGEQYF.

Details on this clonotype: This may come from a read error, since a much larger clone is one base off. This chain joins TRBV6-1 and TRBJ2-1; D call uncertain. Germline CDR1 reads MNHNS; CDR2 reads SASEGT. The CDR3 is made up of 12 amino acids. Here the CDR3 DNA reads TGTACCAGCAGTGAAGCGCTTAATGAGCAGTTCTTC. Protein sequence: CTSSEALNEQFF.

The chain joins TRBV30 to TRBJ2-7, with a tentative D call TRBD1 (6 bases). The CDR3 runs to 13 residues. Germline V lookup: CDR1 GTSNPN, CDR2 SVGIG (reference sequence). V was clipped by 2 bases and J by 0 bases, with 8 bases between them. CDR3 loop: CAWSKGVSYEQYF. DNA for the CDR3: TGTGCCTGGAGTAAGGGGGTCTCCTACGAGCAGTACTTC.

The chain is built from TRBV28 and TRBJ1-1; D is ambiguous. Germline CDR1 reads MDHEN; CDR2 reads SYDVKM. Between the trimmed V and J ends, which lost 2 bases and 7 bases, there was a span of 11 bases. This CDR3 is 13 amino acids long. The CDR3 loop reads CASSLPLWNEAFF. CDR3 in DNA: TGTGCCAGCAGTTTACCCTTGTGGAATGAAGCTTTCTTT.

Remarks on this clonotype: Relative to the germline gene, one junction end is altered; a read error may explain this. The chain recombines TRBV11-2 with TRBJ2-2, with a tentative D call TRBD2 (5 bases). This CDR3 has 16 amino acids. CDR1 and CDR2 (germline): SGHAT, FQNNGV. The CDR3 sequence is CTSSPDPQSNTGELFF. CDR3 nucleotide sequence: TGTACCAGCAGCCCCGATCCCCAATCGAACACCGGGGAGCTGTTTTTC.

This chain joins TRBV7-9 and TRBJ2-7; no reliable D call. V was clipped by 0 bases and J by 5 bases, with 17 bases between them. The germline V gene has CDR1 SEHNR and CDR2 FQNEAQ (reference sequence). This CDR3 is 16 amino acids long. The CDR3, as DNA: TGTGCCAGCAGCTTAGCCACAACATCGGTGGAGAACGAGCAGTACTTC. Translating gives CASSLATTSVENEQYF. Using reference TRBV7-9 and TRBJ2-7 for the parts outside the CDR3, the full variable domain is DTGVSQNPRHKITKRGQNVTFRCDPISEHNRLYWYRQTLGQGPEFLTYFQNEAQLEKSRLLSDRFSAERPKGSFSTLEIQRTEQGDSAMYLCASSLATTSVENEQYFGPGTRLTVT.

With regard to this clonotype: One junction end disagrees with the germline gene, perhaps due to a read error. The chain recombines TRBV11-2 with TRBJ1-3; tentatively, D is TRBD1 (5 bases). From germline, CDR1 is SGHAT and CDR2 FQNNGV. There are 16 residues in the CDR3. The CDR3 coding sequence is TGTGCCAACAGCTTAGATCCAAGGGGCTCTGGAAACTCCATATATTTT. Its translation is CANSLDPRGSGNSIYF.